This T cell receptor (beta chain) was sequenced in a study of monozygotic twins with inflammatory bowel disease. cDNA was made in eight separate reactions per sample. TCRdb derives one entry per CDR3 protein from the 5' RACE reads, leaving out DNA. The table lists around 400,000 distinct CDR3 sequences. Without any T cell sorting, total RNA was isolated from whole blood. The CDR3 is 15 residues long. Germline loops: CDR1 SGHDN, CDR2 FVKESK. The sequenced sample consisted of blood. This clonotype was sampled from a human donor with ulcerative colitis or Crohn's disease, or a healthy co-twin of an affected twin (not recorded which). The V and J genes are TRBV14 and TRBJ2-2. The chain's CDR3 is CASSPTSAGTGELFF.